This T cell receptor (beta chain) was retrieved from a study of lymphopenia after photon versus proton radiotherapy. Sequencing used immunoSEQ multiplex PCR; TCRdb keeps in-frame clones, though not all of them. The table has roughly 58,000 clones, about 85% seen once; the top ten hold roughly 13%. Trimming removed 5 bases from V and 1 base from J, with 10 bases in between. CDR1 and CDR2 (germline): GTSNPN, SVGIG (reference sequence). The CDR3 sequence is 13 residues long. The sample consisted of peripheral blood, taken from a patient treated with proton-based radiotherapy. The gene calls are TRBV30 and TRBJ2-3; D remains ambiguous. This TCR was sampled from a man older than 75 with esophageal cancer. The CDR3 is CAWELQGTDTQYF. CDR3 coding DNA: TGTGCCTGGGAACTCCAGGGCACAGATACGCAGTATTTT.